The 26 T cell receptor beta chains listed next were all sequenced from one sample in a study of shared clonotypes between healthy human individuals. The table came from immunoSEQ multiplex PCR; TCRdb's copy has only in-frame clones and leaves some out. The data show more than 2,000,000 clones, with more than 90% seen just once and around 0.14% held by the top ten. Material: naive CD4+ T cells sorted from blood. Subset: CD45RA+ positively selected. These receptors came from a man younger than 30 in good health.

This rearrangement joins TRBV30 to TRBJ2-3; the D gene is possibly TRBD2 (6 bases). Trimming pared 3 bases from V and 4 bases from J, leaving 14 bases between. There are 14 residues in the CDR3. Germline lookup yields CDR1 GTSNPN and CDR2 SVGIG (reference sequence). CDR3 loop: CAWSPGTGSDTQYF. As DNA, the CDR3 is TGTGCCTGGAGCCCCGGGACTGGTTCAGATACGCAGTATTTT. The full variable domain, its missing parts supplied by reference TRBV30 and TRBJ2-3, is SQTIHQWPATLVQPVGSPLSLECTVEGTSNPNLYWYRQAAGRGLQLLFYSVGIGQISSEVPQNLSASRPQDRQFILSSKKLLLSDSGFYLCAWSPGTGSDTQYFGPGTRLTVL.

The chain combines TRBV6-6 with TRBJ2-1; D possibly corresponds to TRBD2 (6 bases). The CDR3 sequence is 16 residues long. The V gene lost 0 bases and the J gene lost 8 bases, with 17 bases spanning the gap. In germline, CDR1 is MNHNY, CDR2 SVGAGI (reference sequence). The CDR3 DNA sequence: TGTGCCAGCAGTTACTCGGCTAGCGCCCTGGGCTATGAGCAGTTCTTC. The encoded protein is CASSYSASALGYEQFF.

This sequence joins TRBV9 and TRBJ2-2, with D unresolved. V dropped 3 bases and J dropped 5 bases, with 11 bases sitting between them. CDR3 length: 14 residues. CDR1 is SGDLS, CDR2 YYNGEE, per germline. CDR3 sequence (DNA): TGTGCCAGCAGCGCCCGTCTGGGTACCGGGGAGCTGTTTTTT. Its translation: CASSARLGTGELFF.

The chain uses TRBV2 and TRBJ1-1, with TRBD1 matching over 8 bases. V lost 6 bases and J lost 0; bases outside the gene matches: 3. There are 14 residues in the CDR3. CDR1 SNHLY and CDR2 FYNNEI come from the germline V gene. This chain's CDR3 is CASRGGQVNTEAFF. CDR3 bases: TGTGCCAGCAGGGGGGGACAGGTGAACACTGAAGCTTTCTTT. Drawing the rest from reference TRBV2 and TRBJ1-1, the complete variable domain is EPEVTQTPSHQVTQMGQEVILRCVPISNHLYFYWYRQILGQKVEFLVSFYNNEISEKSEIFDDQFSVERPDGSNFTLKIRSTKLEDSAMYFCASRGGQVNTEAFFGQGTRLTVV.

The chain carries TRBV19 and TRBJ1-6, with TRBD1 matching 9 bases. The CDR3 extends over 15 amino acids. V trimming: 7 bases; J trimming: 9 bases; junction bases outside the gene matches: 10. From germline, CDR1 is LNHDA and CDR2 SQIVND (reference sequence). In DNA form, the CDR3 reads TGTGCCAGTACCTTGGGGGACAGGGTGATTTCACCCCTCCACTTT. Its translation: CASTLGDRVISPLHF. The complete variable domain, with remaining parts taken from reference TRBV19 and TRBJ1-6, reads DGGITQSPKYLFRKEGQNVTLSCEQNLNHDAMYWYRQDPGQGLRLIYYSQIVNDFQKGDIAEGYSVSREKKESFPLTVTSAQKNPTAFYLCASTLGDRVISPLHFGNGTRLTVT.

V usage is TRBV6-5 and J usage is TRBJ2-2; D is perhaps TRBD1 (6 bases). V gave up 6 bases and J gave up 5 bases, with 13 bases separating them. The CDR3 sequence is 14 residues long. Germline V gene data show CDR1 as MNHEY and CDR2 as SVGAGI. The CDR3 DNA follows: TGTGCCAGCAGGATACAGGGAGAGACCGGGGAGCTGTTTTTT. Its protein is CASRIQGETGELFF.

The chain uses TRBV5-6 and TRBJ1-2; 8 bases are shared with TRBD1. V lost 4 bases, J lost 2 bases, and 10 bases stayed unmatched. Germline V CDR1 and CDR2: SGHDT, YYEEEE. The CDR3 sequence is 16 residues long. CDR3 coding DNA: TGTGCCAGCAGCGAGTTGGACAGGGCAGGAAACTATGGCTACACCTTC. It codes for CASSELDRAGNYGYTF.

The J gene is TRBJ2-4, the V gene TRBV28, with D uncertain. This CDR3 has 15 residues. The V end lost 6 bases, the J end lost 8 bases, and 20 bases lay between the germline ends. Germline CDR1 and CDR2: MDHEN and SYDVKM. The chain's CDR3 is CASSPPPPRMDIQYF. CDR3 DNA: TGTGCCAGCAGCCCACCCCCACCGAGGATGGACATTCAGTACTTC. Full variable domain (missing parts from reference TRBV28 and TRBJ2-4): DVKVTQSSRYLVKRTGEKVFLECVQDMDHENMFWYRQDPGLGLRLIYFSYDVKMKEKGDIPEGYSVSREKKERFSLILESASTNQTSMYLCASSPPPPRMDIQYFGAGTRLSVL.

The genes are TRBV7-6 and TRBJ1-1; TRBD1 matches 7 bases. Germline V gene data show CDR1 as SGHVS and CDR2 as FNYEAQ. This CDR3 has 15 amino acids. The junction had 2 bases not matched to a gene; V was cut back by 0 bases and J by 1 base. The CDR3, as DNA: TGTGCCAGCAGCTTAGCCGAGGGGGCGAACACTGAAGCTTTCTTT. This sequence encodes CASSLAEGANTEAFF. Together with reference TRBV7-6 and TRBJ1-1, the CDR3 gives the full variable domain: GAGVSQSPRYKVTKRGQDVALRCDPISGHVSLYWYRQALGQGPEFLTYFNYEAQQDKSGLPNDRFSAERPEGSISTLTIQRTEQRDSAMYRCASSLAEGANTEAFFGQGTRLTVV.

CDR3 sequence: CASSVLPGVAGGSTDTQYF. As DNA, the CDR3 is TGTGCCAGCAGCGTACTCCCGGGGGTAGCGGGGGGGAGCACAGATACGCAGTATTTT. The rearrangement joins TRBV9 to TRBJ2-3, with 11 bases matching TRBD2. The CDR3 length is 19 residues. V gave up 1 base and J gave up 0 bases; unmatched junction bases: 10. Germline loops: CDR1 SGDLS, CDR2 YYNGEE. Based on the CDR3 plus reference TRBV9 and TRBJ2-3, the full variable domain is DSGVTQTPKHLITATGQRVTLRCSPRSGDLSVYWYQQSLDQGLQFLIQYYNGEERAKGNILERFSAQQFPDLHSELNLSSLELGDSALYFCASSVLPGVAGGSTDTQYFGPGTRLTVL.

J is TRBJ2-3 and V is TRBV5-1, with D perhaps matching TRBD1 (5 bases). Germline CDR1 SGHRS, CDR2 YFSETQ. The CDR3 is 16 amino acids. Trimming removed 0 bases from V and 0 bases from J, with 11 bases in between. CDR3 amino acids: CASSLAVGHSTDTQYF. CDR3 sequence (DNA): TGCGCCAGCAGCTTGGCGGTGGGGCATAGCACAGATACGCAGTATTTT. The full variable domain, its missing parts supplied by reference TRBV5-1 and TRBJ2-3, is KAGVTQTPRYLIKTRGQQVTLSCSPISGHRSVSWYQQTPGQGLQFLFEYFSETQRNKGNFPGRFSGRQFSNSRSEMNVSTLELGDSALYLCASSLAVGHSTDTQYFGPGTRLTVL.

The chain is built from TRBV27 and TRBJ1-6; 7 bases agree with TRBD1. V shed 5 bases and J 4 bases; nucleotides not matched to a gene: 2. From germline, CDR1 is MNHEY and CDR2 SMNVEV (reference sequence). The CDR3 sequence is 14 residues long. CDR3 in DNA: TGTGCCAGCAGTATGGGACAGTATAATTCACCCCTCCACTTT. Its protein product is CASSMGQYNSPLHF.

The CDR3 here is CASREGLSSRELFF. The CDR3 DNA is TGTGCCAGCCGAGAAGGGCTGAGTTCGAGGGAGCTGTTTTTT. The chain couples TRBV6-5 to TRBJ2-2; D is unclear. Trimming took 8 bases from V and 9 from J, leaving 19 bases between them. Germline loops: CDR1 MNHEY, CDR2 SVGAGI. The CDR3 length is 14 residues.

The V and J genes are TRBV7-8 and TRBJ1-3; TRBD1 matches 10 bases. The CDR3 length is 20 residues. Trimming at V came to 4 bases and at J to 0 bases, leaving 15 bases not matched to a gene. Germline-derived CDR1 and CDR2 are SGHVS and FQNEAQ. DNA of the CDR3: TGTGCCAGCAGCTCGAGTCCAACCGGGACAGGGGCCGTCTCTGGAAACACCATATATTTT. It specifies CASSSSPTGTGAVSGNTIYF. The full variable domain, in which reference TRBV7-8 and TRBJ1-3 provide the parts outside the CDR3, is GAGVSQSPRYKVAKRGQDVALRCDPISGHVSLFWYQQALGQGPEFLTYFQNEAQLDKSGLPSDRFFAERPEGSVSTLKIQRTQQEDSAVYLCASSSSPTGTGAVSGNTIYFGEGSWLTVV.

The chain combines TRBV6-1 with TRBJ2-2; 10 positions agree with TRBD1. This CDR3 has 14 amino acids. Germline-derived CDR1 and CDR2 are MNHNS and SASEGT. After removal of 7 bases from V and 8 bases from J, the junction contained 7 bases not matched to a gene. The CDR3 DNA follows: TGTGCCAGCATTGACAGGGGGCGTAGGGGGGAGCTGTTTTTT. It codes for CASIDRGRRGELFF.

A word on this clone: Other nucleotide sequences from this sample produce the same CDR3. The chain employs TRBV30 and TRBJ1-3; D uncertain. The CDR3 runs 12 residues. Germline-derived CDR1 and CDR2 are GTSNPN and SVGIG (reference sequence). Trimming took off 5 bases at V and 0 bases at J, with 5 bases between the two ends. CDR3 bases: TGTGCCTGGGACACCTCTGGAAACACCATATATTTT. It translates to CAWDTSGNTIYF.

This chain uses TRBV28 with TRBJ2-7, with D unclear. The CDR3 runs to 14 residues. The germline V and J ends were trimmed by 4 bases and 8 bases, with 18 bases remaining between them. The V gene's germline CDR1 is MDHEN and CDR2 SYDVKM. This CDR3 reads CASSSPHRVTQQYF. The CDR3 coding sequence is TGTGCCAGCAGTTCCCCGCACAGAGTTACGCAGCAGTACTTC.

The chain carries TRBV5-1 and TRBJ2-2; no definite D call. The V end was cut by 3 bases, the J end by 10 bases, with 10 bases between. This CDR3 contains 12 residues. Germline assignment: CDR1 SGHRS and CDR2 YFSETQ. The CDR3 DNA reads TGCGCCAGCAGCTCCCCGCCCGCGGAGCTGTTTTTT. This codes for CASSSPPAELFF.

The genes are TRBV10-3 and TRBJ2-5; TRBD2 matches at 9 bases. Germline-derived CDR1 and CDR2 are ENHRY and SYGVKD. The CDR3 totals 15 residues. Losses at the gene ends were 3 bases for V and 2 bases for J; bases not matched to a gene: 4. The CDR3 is CAISDWSGGQETQYF. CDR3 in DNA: TGTGCCATCAGTGATTGGAGCGGGGGGCAAGAGACCCAGTACTTC.

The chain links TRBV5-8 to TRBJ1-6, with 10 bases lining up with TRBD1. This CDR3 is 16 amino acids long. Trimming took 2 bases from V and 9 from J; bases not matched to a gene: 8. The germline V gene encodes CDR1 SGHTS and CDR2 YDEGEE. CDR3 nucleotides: TGTGCCAGCAGCTTTCCCGGGACAGGGGCGGGTTCACCCCTCCACTTT. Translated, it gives CASSFPGTGAGSPLHF.

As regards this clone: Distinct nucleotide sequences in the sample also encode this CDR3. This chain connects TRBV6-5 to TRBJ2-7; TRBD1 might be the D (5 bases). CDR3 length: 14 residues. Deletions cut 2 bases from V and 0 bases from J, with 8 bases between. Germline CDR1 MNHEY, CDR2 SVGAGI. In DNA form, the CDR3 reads TGTGCCAGCAGTTACGGGGCCTACTCCTACGAGCAGTACTTC. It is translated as CASSYGAYSYEQYF.

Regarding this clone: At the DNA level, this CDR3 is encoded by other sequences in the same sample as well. CDR3: CASSLGNEQFF. CDR3 DNA: TGTGCCAGCAGCTTGGGAAATGAGCAGTTCTTC. The V call is TRBV11-1, the J call TRBJ2-1; the D is unclear. The CDR3 runs 11 residues. V lost 3 bases to trimming and J lost 7 bases, with 4 bases between them. Germline V gene sequence: CDR1 SGHAT, CDR2 FQDESV (reference sequence).

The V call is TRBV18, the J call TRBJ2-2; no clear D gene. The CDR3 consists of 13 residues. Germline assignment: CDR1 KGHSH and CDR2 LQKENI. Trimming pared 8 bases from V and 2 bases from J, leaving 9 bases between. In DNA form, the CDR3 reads TGTGCCAGCGCAAAATTAAACACCGGGGAGCTGTTTTTT. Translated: CASAKLNTGELFF.

CDR3 sequence reads: CASSTIAFAQSHGYTF. DNA for the CDR3: TGTGCCAGTAGTACCATCGCGTTTGCGCAGTCGCATGGCTACACCTTC. The chain couples TRBV19 to TRBJ1-2, with no clear D. The CDR3 has 16 amino acids. The V end was cut by 4 bases, the J end by 6 bases, with 21 bases between. CDR1 LNHDA and CDR2 SQIVND come from the germline V gene (reference sequence).

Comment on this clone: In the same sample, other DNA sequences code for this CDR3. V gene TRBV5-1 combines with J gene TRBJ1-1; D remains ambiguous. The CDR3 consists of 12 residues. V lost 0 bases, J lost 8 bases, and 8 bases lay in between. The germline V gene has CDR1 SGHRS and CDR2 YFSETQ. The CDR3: CASSLDRVEAFF. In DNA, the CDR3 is TGCGCCAGCAGCTTGGATAGAGTCGAAGCTTTCTTT.

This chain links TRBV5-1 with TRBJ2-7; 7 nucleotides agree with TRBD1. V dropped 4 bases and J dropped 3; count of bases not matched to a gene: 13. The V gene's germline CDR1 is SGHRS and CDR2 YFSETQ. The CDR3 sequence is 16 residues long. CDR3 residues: CASSPTPTGSNYEQYF. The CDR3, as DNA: TGCGCCAGCAGCCCAACTCCGACAGGGAGTAACTACGAGCAGTACTTC.